A single sample is the source of the 10 T cell receptor beta chains below, sequenced in a study of T cells in women clearing cervical HPV infection. Here immunoSEQ multiplex PCR was the method, and the copy in TCRdb shows in-frame clones only, minus some. Reported are around 40,000 clones; the ten largest clones contain 6.4%. The specimen sequenced was blood buffy coat. The receptors here all came from a woman between 18 and 69 years old with a cervical HPV16 infection that either progressed to CIN3+ or cleared (not recorded which).

Concerning this clone: The missing CDR3 end, 3 residues past where the read stops, is filled in from the germline J gene. The chain combines TRBV11-2 with TRBJ1-2, with 7 bases that match TRBD1. This CDR3 spans 12 amino acids. Germline V CDR1 and CDR2: SGHAT, FQNNGV. The V gene end was trimmed by 5 bases and the J gene end by 7 bases; junction bases not matched to a gene: 4. Incomplete CDR3 DNA: TGTGCCAGCAGCCGACAGGGCAGTGGC. Residues: CASSRQGSG. The full CDR3 sequence reads CASSRQGSGYTF.

Incomplete CDR3 DNA: TGTGCCAGCAGCCAGGCGACAGGGGGCCGA. Residues: CASSQATGGR. The whole CDR3 is CASSQATGGRAFF. V is TRBV14 and J is TRBJ1-1; 10 bases match TRBD1. The CDR3 end lies 3 residues beyond the end of the read and is filled in from the germline J gene. CDR1 is SGHDN and CDR2 is FVKESK in the germline V gene. The CDR3 is 13 residues long.

Regarding this clone: The read is 3 residues too short to cover the CDR3 end, so that end is filled in from the germline J gene. The V call is TRBV5-1, the J call TRBJ1-2, with D unresolved. In germline, CDR1 is SGHRS, CDR2 YFSETQ. The CDR3 runs 14 residues. The V end lost 0 bases, the J end lost 4 bases, and 10 bases lay between the germline ends. Partial CDR3 DNA: TGCGCCAGCAGCTTGGACGGGTATATCTATGGC. This codes for CASSLDGYIYG. The full CDR3 is CASSLDGYIYGYTF.

As concerns this clone: With the read ending 3 residues before the CDR3 end, the germline J gene is used to fill in that end. The V call is TRBV18, the J call TRBJ1-2; the match to TRBD1 covers 7 bases. CDR1 and CDR2 from the germline V gene are KGHSH and LQKENI. The CDR3 runs 15 residues. The chain's CDR3 is CASSPSGGKNYDYTF. CDR3 DNA (partial): TGTGCCAGCTCACCTTCAGGGGGGAAGAACTACGAC.

Comments on this clone: The sequenced fragment ends 3 residues before the CDR3 boundary, so the rest is inferred from the germline J gene. The J gene is TRBJ1-1, the V gene TRBV7-9, with D hard to call. The CDR3 has 15 residues. Trimming pared 4 bases from V and 0 bases from J, leaving 12 bases between. CDR1 and CDR2 (germline): SEHNR, FQNEAQ (reference sequence). The CDR3 sequence: CASSSTTVMNTEAFF. The covered CDR3 bases are TGTGCCAGCAGCTCTACGACTGTCATGAACACTGAA.

With regard to this clone: The read terminates 3 residues before the CDR3 end, so the remaining end is supplied by the germline J gene. The chain has TRBV2 and TRBJ1-2; D is unresolved. The CDR3 has 13 amino acids. Germline V gene data show CDR1 as SNHLY and CDR2 as FYNNEI. CDR3 DNA, as far as it was read: TGTGCCAGCAGTGAATCAAACACAGATACC. This codes for CASSESNTDT. The full CDR3 protein reads CASSESNTDTYTF. Complete variable domain (other parts from reference TRBV2 and TRBJ1-2): EPEVTQTPSHQVTQMGQEVILRCVPISNHLYFYWYRQILGQKVEFLVSFYNNEISEKSEIFDDQFSVERPDGSNFTLKIRSTKLEDSAMYFCASSESNTDTYTFGSGTRLTVV.

Of note for this clone: The read terminates 3 residues ahead of where the CDR3 ends, so the germline J gene completes it. The V call is TRBV10-2, the J call TRBJ2-1; D is perhaps TRBD1 (5 bases). Trimming left V 4 bases short and J 8 bases short, with 6 bases between. This CDR3 comprises 11 residues. The V gene's germline CDR1 is WSHSY and CDR2 SAAADI. Here the CDR3 reads CASSGRDEQFF. The DNA read from the CDR3 is TGCGCCAGCAGTGGCAGGGATGAG.

About this clone itself: The DNA ends 3 residues before the CDR3 does, and the rest of the CDR3 is filled in from the germline J gene. J is TRBJ1-1 and V is TRBV11-2, with 7 bases aligning to TRBD1. In germline, CDR1 is SGHAT, CDR2 FQNNGV. This CDR3 is 14 amino acids long. V shed 5 bases and J 4 bases; nucleotides not matched to a gene: 7. Partial CDR3 DNA: TGTGCCAGCAGCGTATACAGGGGCAGCACTGAA. This translates into CASSVYRGSTE. The entire CDR3 reads CASSVYRGSTEAFF.

Concerning this clone: Read data end 3 residues before the CDR3 end; the end is taken from the germline J gene. The chain carries TRBV7-2 and TRBJ2-2, with 7 nucleotides matching TRBD1. The CDR3 sequence is 14 residues long. Per the germline V gene, CDR1 is SGHTA and CDR2 is FQGNSA. CDR3 in amino acids: CASSEGQENEKLFF. CDR3 DNA (partial): TGTGCCAGCAGCGAAGGACAGGAGAATGAAAAG.

Notes on this clone: Read coverage stops 3 residues before the CDR3 terminus; the germline J gene supplies the remainder. The chain combines TRBV6-1 with TRBJ1-6; possibly TRBD1 for D (6 bases). There are 14 residues in the CDR3. The germline V gene has CDR1 MNHNS and CDR2 SASEGT. Deletions cut 2 bases from V and 12 bases from J, with 14 bases between. CDR3 amino acids: CASSESGQKRPLHF. The CDR3 bases that were read are TGTGCCAGCAGTGAATCAGGACAGAAAAGACCC.